This T cell receptor (beta chain) was captured in a study of blood T cell repertoires in COVID-19. Study summary: Italy, Spain and the United States were the sources of the convalescent and acute COVID-19 samples. PBMCs, B-cell-depleted T cells, or T cells were the source of the cDNA or gDNA that made up the material.

In the original processing: Amplification with reference gene primers provided the estimates of nucleated cell counts. Assay: immunoSEQ multiplex PCR; the TCRdb copy retains only in-frame clones and omits some. V and J calls plus clone size are reproduced from that table; the DNA served to infer D and trimming. The data show 300,000 or so clones, about 82% seen once. V trimming: 8 bases; J trimming: 0 bases; junction bases outside the gene matches: 9. This CDR3 is built from 15 residues. The germline V gene encodes CDR1 SGHDT and CDR2 YYEEEE. The chain joins TRBV5-6 to TRBJ2-7; 9 bases line up with TRBD2. Specimen: peripheral blood. This TCR was recovered from a woman between 45 and 60 years old with active or convalescent COVID-19. The DNA of the CDR3 is TGTGCCAGTAGCGGGAGTGGTACGGGCTCCTACGAGCAGTACTTC. It yields the protein CASSGSGTGSYEQYF.